This T cell receptor beta chain was captured in a study of cytotoxic CD8 clonotypes in ibrutinib-treated CLL. The protocol was immunoSEQ multiplex PCR, while the TCRdb copy is restricted to in-frame clones and leaves out a portion. The sample consists of roughly 7,000 clones, around 70% of them appearing once. The germline V gene encodes CDR1 SGHKS and CDR2 YYEKEE (reference sequence). V was clipped by 2 bases and J by 7 bases, with 12 bases between them. The CDR3 is 13 amino acids. This TCR was sampled from a human donor with chronic lymphocytic leukemia. The sequences come from PBMCs, collected before ibrutinib treatment. This rearrangement joins TRBV5-5 to TRBJ1-1; D is possibly TRBD1 (5 bases). The DNA of the CDR3 is TGTGCCAGCAGCTTTTACGGGGCGAATGAAGCTTTCTTT. Translation: CASSFYGANEAFF. The whole variable domain, remainder taken from reference TRBV5-5 and TRBJ1-1, is DAGVTQSPTHLIKTRGQQVTLRCSPISGHKSVSWYQQVLGQGPQFIFQYYEKEERGRGNFPDRFSARQFPNYSSELNVNALLLGDSALYLCASSFYGANEAFFGQGTRLTVV.